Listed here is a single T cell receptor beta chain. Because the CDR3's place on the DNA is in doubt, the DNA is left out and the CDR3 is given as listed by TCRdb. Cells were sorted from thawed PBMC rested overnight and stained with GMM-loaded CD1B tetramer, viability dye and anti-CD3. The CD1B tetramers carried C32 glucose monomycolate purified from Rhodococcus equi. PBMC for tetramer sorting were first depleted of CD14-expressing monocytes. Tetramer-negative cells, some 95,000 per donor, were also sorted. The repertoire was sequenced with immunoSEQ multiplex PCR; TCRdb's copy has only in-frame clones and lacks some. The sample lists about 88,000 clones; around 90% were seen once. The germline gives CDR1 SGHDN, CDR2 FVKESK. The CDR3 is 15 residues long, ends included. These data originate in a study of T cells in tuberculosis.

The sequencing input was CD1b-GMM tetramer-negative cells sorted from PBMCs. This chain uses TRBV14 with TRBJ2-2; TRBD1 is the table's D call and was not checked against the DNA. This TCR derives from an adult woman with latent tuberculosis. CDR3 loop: CASSLQGLRAGELFF.